These 18 T cell receptor beta chains were sequenced from one sample in a study of T cell changes during pregnancy in multiple sclerosis. TCRdb's copy holds only in-frame clones and misses some; the assay was immunoSEQ multiplex PCR. Of roughly 50,000 clones listed, about 92% are singletons. This sample comprised CD4+ T cells from peripheral blood mononuclear cells, obtained in the third trimester of pregnancy. The receptors derive from a female donor with multiple sclerosis, enrolled in a pregnancy study.

The V call is TRBV2, the J call TRBJ2-1, with TRBD1 matching over 9 bases. Per germline, CDR1 SNHLY and CDR2 FYNNEI. The J segment lost 4 bases and the V segment lost 11 bases, leaving 9 bases of the junction unmatched. The CDR3 covers 14 residues. CDR3 amino acids: CASYLGQGYNEQFF. In DNA form, the CDR3 reads TGTGCCTCCTACCTAGGACAGGGGTACAATGAGCAGTTCTTC.

The chain uses TRBV5-4 and TRBJ2-1; no definite D call. The CDR3 is 13 residues long. The V end lost 0 bases, the J end lost 5 bases, and 6 bases lay between the germline ends. Per the germline V gene, CDR1 is SGHNT and CDR2 is YYREEE (reference sequence). This chain's CDR3 is CASSLVLNNEQFF. The CDR3 bases are TGTGCCAGCAGCTTGGTACTAAACAATGAGCAGTTCTTC.

The rearrangement joins TRBV13 to TRBJ2-2; D possibly corresponds to TRBD2 (6 bases). Trimming removed 5 bases at V and 4 bases at J, with 17 bases between. The CDR3 extends over 16 amino acids. Germline CDR1 is PRHDT and CDR2 is FYEKMQ (reference sequence). CDR3 residues: CASSPHRGLATGELFF. The DNA of the CDR3 is TGTGCCAGCAGCCCCCATCGGGGGTTAGCCACCGGGGAGCTGTTTTTT.

V usage is TRBV7-3 and J usage is TRBJ2-1; D is possibly TRBD2 (5 bases). The CDR3 length is 15 residues. V lost 5 bases and J 6 bases, leaving 17 bases between the germline ends. In germline, CDR1 is SGHTA, CDR2 FQGTGA. This CDR3 reads CASSLGPRGPNEQFF. The CDR3, as DNA: TGTGCCAGCAGCCTAGGGCCCCGCGGGCCCAATGAGCAGTTCTTC. Full variable domain (outside the CDR3, taken from reference TRBV7-3 and TRBJ2-1): GAGVSQTPSNKVTEKGKYVELRCDPISGHTALYWYRQSLGQGPEFLIYFQGTGAADDSGLPNDRFFAVRPEGSVSTLKIQRTERGDSAVYLCASSLGPRGPNEQFFGPGTRLTVL.

This clone was observed a single time. This chain joins TRBV6-6 and TRBJ2-5, with 9 positions matching TRBD1. The germline CDR1 and CDR2 sequences are MNHNY and SVGAGI (reference sequence). This CDR3 is 14 amino acids long. V lost 7 bases and J lost 5; bases outside the gene matches: 8. As DNA, the CDR3 is TGTGCCAGCAAGGGACAGGGTGGACAGGAGACCCAGTACTTC. Protein product: CASKGQGGQETQYF.

V is TRBV19 and J is TRBJ1-6, with 8 bases matching TRBD1. This CDR3 is 15 amino acids long. Germline trimming cut 5 bases from V and 9 bases from J; bases unmatched to any gene: 9. CDR1 is LNHDA, CDR2 SQIVND, per germline (reference sequence). CDR3 in DNA: TGTGCCAGTAGTCAGACAGGGGAATGGGGTTCACCCCTCCACTTT. Translating gives CASSQTGEWGSPLHF.

V is TRBV5-1 and J is TRBJ2-1; 8 nucleotides agree with TRBD1. Germline CDR1 SGHRS, CDR2 YFSETQ. The CDR3 consists of 19 residues. J was trimmed by 0 bases and V by 5 bases; bases with no gene match: 16. The CDR3 loop is CASRVADRVIPSSYNEQFF. As DNA, the CDR3 is TGCGCCAGCAGGGTTGCGGACAGGGTCATCCCAAGCTCCTACAATGAGCAGTTCTTC.

This sequence joins TRBV2 and TRBJ2-7, with TRBD1 matching over 8 bases. The CDR3 totals 13 residues. The germline V gene has CDR1 SNHLY and CDR2 FYNNEI. V gave up 6 bases and J gave up 3 bases; unmatched junction bases: 4. DNA of the CDR3: TGTGCCAGCAGCGGACAGGGTTTCTACGAGCAGTACTTC. Amino acid sequence: CASSGQGFYEQYF.

The genes are TRBV25-1 and TRBJ2-7, with D perhaps TRBD2 (6 bases). CDR1 is MGHDK and CDR2 is SYGVNS in the germline V gene. The CDR3 is 14 residues long. V dropped 5 bases and J dropped 2 bases, with 13 bases sitting between them. CDR3 region: CASSPPGLPYEQYF. CDR3 DNA: TGTGCCAGCAGTCCCCCGGGACTCCCCTACGAGCAGTACTTC.

J is TRBJ2-2 and V is TRBV19, with TRBD1 matching 12 bases. CDR3 length equals 16 residues. V was clipped by 3 bases and J by 4 bases; unmatched bases: 3. Germline CDR1 reads LNHDA; CDR2 reads SQIVND (reference sequence). This chain's CDR3 is CASSMGQGAGTGELFF. The DNA of the CDR3 is TGTGCCAGTAGTATGGGACAGGGGGCCGGCACCGGGGAGCTGTTTTTT.

CDR3 coding DNA: TGCAGTGCTAGAGGTGGGCACGAGCAGTACTTC. This gives the protein CSARGGHEQYF. The chain carries TRBV20-1 and TRBJ2-7, with D hard to call. In germline, CDR1 is DFQATT, CDR2 SNEGSKA (reference sequence). This CDR3 comprises 11 residues. Trimming left V 1 base short and J 5 bases short, with 6 bases between.

The gene calls are TRBV5-1 and TRBJ2-3, with 10 bases that match TRBD2. This CDR3 comprises 16 residues. V lost 2 bases to trimming and J lost 8 bases; unmatched junction nucleotides: 11. Germline CDR1 reads SGHRS; CDR2 reads YFSETQ. For the CDR3, the DNA is TGCGCCAGCAGCTTCGCGAGCGGGAGGGCCCGGGTTACGCAGTATTTT. Translating it yields CASSFASGRARVTQYF.

This sequence joins TRBV9 and TRBJ2-7, with D perhaps TRBD2 (5 bases). The V gene lost 3 bases and the J gene lost 4 bases, with 11 bases spanning the gap. Germline V gene data show CDR1 as SGDLS and CDR2 as YYNGEE. There are 13 residues in the CDR3. CDR3 nucleotide sequence: TGTGCCAGCAGCGCCCCTGGGAGATACGAGCAGTACTTC. It translates to CASSAPGRYEQYF.

The rearrangement links TRBV28 to TRBJ2-7, with a weak D call TRBD1 (6 bases). Trimming took off 6 bases at V and 3 bases at J, with 21 bases between the two ends. Germline values: CDR1 MDHEN, CDR2 SYDVKM. The CDR3 has 16 residues. CDR3 sequence: CASSPTGFPQRYEQYF. The DNA for the CDR3 is TGTGCCAGCAGCCCGACAGGATTTCCGCAGCGCTACGAGCAGTACTTC.

The genes are TRBV5-1 and TRBJ2-1; a possible D gene is TRBD1 (6 bases). Trimming removed 4 bases from V and 8 bases from J, with 10 bases in between. The germline V gene encodes CDR1 SGHRS and CDR2 YFSETQ. The CDR3 is 12 amino acids. CDR3 sequence (DNA): TGCGCCAGCAGCCTTCAGGGGTATGAGCAGTTCTTC. It encodes CASSLQGYEQFF. Full variable domain (rest looked up from reference TRBV5-1 and TRBJ2-1): KAGVTQTPRYLIKTRGQQVTLSCSPISGHRSVSWYQQTPGQGLQFLFEYFSETQRNKGNFPGRFSGRQFSNSRSEMNVSTLELGDSALYLCASSLQGYEQFFGPGTRLTVL.

This sequence joins TRBV27 and TRBJ1-6; 8 bases agree with TRBD1. The ends lost 2 bases at V and 9 bases at J; junction bases unmatched: 6. The CDR3 contains 15 residues. CDR1 MNHEY and CDR2 SMNVEV come from the germline V gene (reference sequence). CDR3 nucleotides: TGTGCCAGCAGTTTAGGCGGGACAGGCGGTTCACCCCTCCACTTT. It translates to CASSLGGTGGSPLHF.

V is TRBV6-1 and J is TRBJ2-2; 9 bases align to TRBD1. Germline CDR1 is MNHNS and CDR2 is SASEGT. The CDR3 loop spans 16 amino acids. Losses at the gene ends were 4 bases for V and 0 bases for J; bases not matched to a gene: 3. CDR3 loop: CASSAGQGTNTGELFF. The CDR3 bases are TGTGCCAGCAGTGCGGGACAGGGCACGAACACCGGGGAGCTGTTTTTT.

The V gene is TRBV7-3, the J gene TRBJ1-2; TRBD1 agrees at 7 bases. V shed 0 bases and J 7 bases; nucleotides not matched to a gene: 11. This CDR3 comprises 16 residues. CDR1 is SGHTA, CDR2 FQGTGA, per germline. The CDR3 is CASSLTRAQGSRGYTF. The CDR3 region has the DNA TGTGCCAGCAGCTTAACCAGGGCACAGGGGTCCCGTGGCTACACCTTC.